One and the same sample provided the 6 T cell receptor beta chains below, sequenced in a study of T cell repertoires in cytomegalovirus infection. These TCRs are of unknown antigen specificity. TCRdb reanalysed the reads using MiXCR and keeps one entry per CDR3 protein. The profile covers fewer than 850,000 distinct CDR3 sequences, with almost 30% appearing a single time and roughly 13% taken by the ten largest. Specimen: cultured CD8+ T cells from PBMCs, collected from culture after CMV antigen stimulation. The receptors come from a human donor in good health (CMV status not recorded). Some clones in this sample may be carry-over from other donors' samples.

The CDR3 reads CASSLKTRGESYEQYF. CDR3 coding DNA: TGTGCCAGCAGCTTAAAAACCAGGGGCGAATCCTACGAGCAGTACTTC. The chain recombines TRBV7-9 with TRBJ2-7; possibly TRBD1 for D (6 bases). The CDR3 loop spans 16 amino acids. V shed 2 bases and J shed 1 base, with 15 bases lying between them. CDR1 SEHNR and CDR2 FQNEAQ come from the germline V gene (reference sequence).

This clonotype was counted only a few times. This chain uses TRBV28 with TRBJ2-2; possibly TRBD1 for D (6 bases). The CDR3 contains 16 residues. Germline assignment: CDR1 MDHEN and CDR2 SYDVKM. V was cut by 6 bases and J by 1 base, with 15 bases left in between. The CDR3 region is CASRIYGTKNTGELFF. DNA of the CDR3: TGTGCCAGCAGGATATACGGGACAAAGAACACCGGGGAGCTGTTTTTT.

This clonotype has more than one count but fewer than ten. The chain joins TRBV28 to TRBJ1-5; maybe TRBD1 (6 bases). The CDR3 has 14 residues. Germline CDR1 reads MDHEN; CDR2 reads SYDVKM. Deletions cut 5 bases from V and 6 bases from J, with 14 bases between. The CDR3 spells CASSHRQVGQPQHF. DNA of the CDR3: TGTGCCAGCAGTCATCGACAGGTGGGTCAGCCCCAGCATTTT.

This clonotype was observed a handful of times. This chain connects TRBV7-2 to TRBJ2-1; possibly TRBD1 for D (6 bases). V lost 2 bases and J lost 0, with 11 bases in between. This CDR3 is 16 amino acids long. Germline V CDR1 and CDR2: SGHTA, FQGNSA. The chain's CDR3 is CASSLTGSSSYNEQFF. The CDR3, as DNA: TGTGCCAGCAGCTTAACAGGGTCGAGCTCCTACAATGAGCAGTTCTTC. Together with reference TRBV7-2 and TRBJ2-1, the CDR3 gives the full variable domain: GAGVSQSPSNKVTEKGKDVELRCDPISGHTALYWYRQSLGQGLEFLIYFQGNSAPDKSGLPSDRFSAERTGGSVSTLTIQRTQQEDSAVYLCASSLTGSSSYNEQFFGPGTRLTVL.

This clonotype turned up a few times. The chain carries TRBV7-6 and TRBJ2-7; TRBD1 might be the D (5 bases). Germline CDR1 reads SGHVS; CDR2 reads FNYEAQ. V was trimmed by 5 bases and J by 3 bases, leaving 23 bases between them. The CDR3 contains 17 residues. CDR3 sequence: CASSTTGAGPEDYEQYF. The DNA for the CDR3 is TGTGCCAGCAGCACAACCGGCGCAGGGCCCGAGGACTACGAGCAGTACTTC.

In this sample, this clonotype turned up a few times. The chain joins TRBV27 to TRBJ2-3, with TRBD2 identical over 7 bases. The germline V gene encodes CDR1 MNHEY and CDR2 SMNVEV (reference sequence). The CDR3 is 16 amino acids. V trimming: 5 bases; J trimming: 2 bases; junction bases outside the gene matches: 10. CDR3 sequence (DNA): TGTGCCAGCAGTCCACAATGGGACTACATCACAGATACGCAGTATTTT. Its translation is CASSPQWDYITDTQYF.